A single TCR beta chain is shown here with its context. Its antigen is not known. This specimen belongs to a study of T-cell reconstitution after alpha-beta-depleted transplantation in children. Unique molecular identifiers tagged the TCRbeta library. TCRdb re-derived calls from the PCR reads in MiXCR, one entry per CDR3 protein. The sample holds about 250,000 distinct CDR3 sequences; roughly 25% are singletons and the top ten take around 4.8%. Findings and limits, study-wide: By one year post-transplant, T-cell counts and diversity largely arose from T cells that were newly produced. Several hundred expanded graft clones reportedly gave rise to the alpha-beta T cells present about two months after transplant. After transplant, high TCRbeta diversity at day 60 in some patients arose from surviving recipient T cells and thymic progenitors.

Germline CDR1 and CDR2: LGHDT and YNNKEL (reference sequence). Trimming took 1 base from V and 1 from J, leaving 8 bases between them. CDR3 length equals 15 residues. This chain uses TRBV3-1 with TRBJ2-1; D is uncertain. This receptor was identified in a female patient between 2 and 15 years old who had a stem cell transplant for congenital amegakaryocytic thrombocytopenia, so the T cells may come from the graft donor. The sample here was PBMCs, mostly from graft donor cells, taken 360 days after TCRalphabeta/CD19-depleted stem cell transplant. CDR3 in DNA: TGTGCCAGCAGCCAAGGGGAAGGGTCCTACAATGAGCAGTTCTTC. This codes for CASSQGEGSYNEQFF.